The 16 T cell receptor beta chains below come from one sample, sequenced in a study of PD-L1 blockade in urothelial cancer. TCRdb's copy holds only in-frame clones and misses some; the assay was immunoSEQ multiplex PCR. The sample has about 56,000 clones, more than 70% seen once; the top ten hold less than 3.5%. The sequencing used PBMCs, collected around atezolizumab (anti-PD-L1) treatment. These receptor sequences come from a middle-aged man with urothelial cancer.

The chain uses TRBV28 and TRBJ2-7; 9 nucleotides line up with TRBD2. CDR1 is MDHEN and CDR2 is SYDVKM in the germline V gene. V shed 6 bases and J 2 bases; nucleotides not matched to a gene: 2. The CDR3 is 13 amino acids. The CDR3 region is CASRIAGAYEQYF. Written as DNA, the CDR3 is TGTGCCAGCAGAATAGCGGGAGCCTACGAGCAGTACTTC.

This clone was seen a single time. This chain uses TRBV7-9 with TRBJ2-3; TRBD2 might be the D (6 bases). CDR1 SEHNR and CDR2 FQNEAQ come from the germline V gene (reference sequence). V gave up 4 bases and J gave up 6 bases, with 17 bases separating them. The CDR3 sequence is 15 residues long. The CDR3 loop reads CASSWRDSSADTQYF. As DNA, the CDR3 is TGTGCCAGCAGCTGGCGGGACTCCTCTGCGGATACGCAGTATTTT.

This sequence joins TRBV27 and TRBJ2-2; no definite D call. The germline V and J ends were trimmed by 4 bases and 0 bases, with 9 bases remaining between them. The CDR3 is 15 amino acids. CDR1 is MNHEY and CDR2 is SMNVEV in the germline V gene (reference sequence). The CDR3 protein is CASSSLLTNTGELFF. CDR3 DNA: TGTGCCAGCAGTTCTCTTTTAACGAACACCGGGGAGCTGTTTTTT.

The chain uses TRBV28 and TRBJ2-7, with 9 bases lining up with TRBD1. Trimming removed 8 bases from V and 5 bases from J; junction bases left unmatched: 7. The CDR3 runs to 13 residues. CDR1 and CDR2 from the germline V gene are MDHEN and SYDVKM. The CDR3 region has the DNA TGTGCCAGCTCGTCCGGGACAGGGAACGAGCAGTACTTC. Translating gives CASSSGTGNEQYF. Variable domain in full (rest from reference TRBV28 and TRBJ2-7): DVKVTQSSRYLVKRTGEKVFLECVQDMDHENMFWYRQDPGLGLRLIYFSYDVKMKEKGDIPEGYSVSREKKERFSLILESASTNQTSMYLCASSSGTGNEQYFGPGTRLTVT.

This sequence joins TRBV27 and TRBJ1-1; TRBD1 agrees at 9 bases. The germline V gene encodes CDR1 MNHEY and CDR2 SMNVEV (reference sequence). Trimming at V came to 5 bases and at J to 1 base, leaving 5 bases not matched to a gene. The CDR3 has 15 amino acids. The CDR3 protein is CASSNPGQGNTEAFF. The CDR3 nucleotides are TGTGCCAGCAGTAACCCGGGACAGGGGAACACTGAAGCTTTCTTT.

The V call is TRBV25-1, the J call TRBJ2-7; TRBD1 might be the D (6 bases). The CDR3 is 14 residues long. CDR1 is MGHDK, CDR2 SYGVNS, per germline. Trimming removed 6 bases from V and 1 base from J, with 13 bases in between. The CDR3 nucleotides are TGTGCCAGCAGATCCGGGACAAGTTCCTACGAGCAGTACTTC. Translated: CASRSGTSSYEQYF.

The chain is built from TRBV5-5 and TRBJ2-2; D is ambiguous. In germline, CDR1 is SGHKS, CDR2 YYEKEE (reference sequence). Trimming pared 2 bases from V and 3 bases from J, leaving 5 bases between. The length of the CDR3 is 13 residues. Written as DNA, the CDR3 is TGTGCCAGCAGCTTAACATACACCGGGGAGCTGTTTTTT. Amino acid sequence: CASSLTYTGELFF.

This chain uses TRBV29-1 with TRBJ2-1; 7 bases align to TRBD1. This CDR3 spans 14 amino acids. V was clipped by 7 bases and J by 4 bases; unmatched bases: 10. Germline assignment: CDR1 SQVTM and CDR2 ANQGSEA. CDR3 protein: CSGYEGADYNEQFF. The CDR3 region has the DNA TGCAGCGGCTATGAGGGGGCGGATTACAATGAGCAGTTCTTC.

The CDR3 reads CASSLESGVKTQYF. The CDR3 coding sequence is TGTGCCAGCAGCTTAGAATCGGGGGTAAAGACCCAGTACTTC. The J gene is TRBJ2-5, the V gene TRBV11-2; possibly TRBD2 for D (6 bases). Germline CDR1 and CDR2: SGHAT and FQNNGV. This CDR3 spans 14 amino acids. V was clipped by 0 bases and J by 6 bases, with 11 bases between them.

The V gene is TRBV9, the J gene TRBJ2-1; 10 positions agree with TRBD2. The trim removed 0 bases at V and 9 bases at J, leaving 9 bases unmatched. The V gene's germline CDR1 is SGDLS and CDR2 YYNGEE. The CDR3 consists of 16 residues. The CDR3 reads CASSVAPSGRASEQFF. The CDR3 bases are TGTGCCAGCAGCGTAGCTCCGAGCGGGAGGGCCAGTGAGCAGTTCTTC.

The V and J genes are TRBV6-1 and TRBJ2-2; a possible D gene is TRBD1 (5 bases). V lost 3 bases and J lost 4, with 15 bases in between. The germline V gene encodes CDR1 MNHNS and CDR2 SASEGT. CDR3 size: 16 residues. This CDR3 is CASSDRLGRGTGELFF. The CDR3 nucleotides are TGTGCCAGCAGTGACCGACTGGGGCGAGGCACCGGGGAGCTGTTTTTT.

The CDR3 region has the DNA TGCGCCAGCAGCATGAAACTCCGGAACACCGGGGAGCTGTTTTTT. Encoded protein: CASSMKLRNTGELFF. The V call is TRBV5-1, the J call TRBJ2-2; D call uncertain. V shed 4 bases and J shed 1 base, with 11 bases lying between them. CDR1 and CDR2 (germline): SGHRS, YFSETQ. The CDR3 covers 15 residues.

The chain employs TRBV11-2 and TRBJ1-5, with 9 bases lining up with TRBD1. Germline V gene data show CDR1 as SGHAT and CDR2 as FQNNGV. The CDR3 sequence is 14 residues long. The ends lost 5 bases at V and 7 bases at J; junction bases unmatched: 6. CDR3 bases: TGTGCCAGCAGCGGGGGACAGGGAGGACAGCCCCAGCATTTT. Translating it yields CASSGGQGGQPQHF.

V gene TRBV11-2 combines with J gene TRBJ2-2; D unresolved. V lost 5 bases, J lost 4 bases, and 14 bases lay in between. Germline CDR1 SGHAT, CDR2 FQNNGV. The CDR3 extends over 15 amino acids. CDR3 DNA: TGTGCCAGCAGCGTCGTGAGTCGTACCACCGGGGAGCTGTTTTTT. As protein: CASSVVSRTTGELFF.

The sample holds one count of this clone. The J gene is TRBJ1-1, the V gene TRBV4-1, with 10 bases lining up with TRBD1. V gave up 6 bases and J gave up 0 bases; unmatched junction bases: 13. CDR1 MGHRA and CDR2 YSYEKL come from the germline V gene. The CDR3 extends over 18 amino acids. The CDR3 DNA sequence: TGCGCCAGCAGACGAATACGGGACAGGGGACGGATGAACACTGAAGCTTTCTTT. Protein product: CASRRIRDRGRMNTEAFF.

The chain employs TRBV5-8 and TRBJ1-2; 9 bases are a match to TRBD1. Trimming at V came to 4 bases and at J to 3 bases, leaving 4 bases not matched to a gene. The CDR3 is 14 residues long. Germline values: CDR1 SGHTS, CDR2 YDEGEE. CDR3 amino acids: CASSTTGGYYGYTF. CDR3 nucleotide sequence: TGTGCCAGCAGCACGACAGGGGGTTACTATGGCTACACCTTC.